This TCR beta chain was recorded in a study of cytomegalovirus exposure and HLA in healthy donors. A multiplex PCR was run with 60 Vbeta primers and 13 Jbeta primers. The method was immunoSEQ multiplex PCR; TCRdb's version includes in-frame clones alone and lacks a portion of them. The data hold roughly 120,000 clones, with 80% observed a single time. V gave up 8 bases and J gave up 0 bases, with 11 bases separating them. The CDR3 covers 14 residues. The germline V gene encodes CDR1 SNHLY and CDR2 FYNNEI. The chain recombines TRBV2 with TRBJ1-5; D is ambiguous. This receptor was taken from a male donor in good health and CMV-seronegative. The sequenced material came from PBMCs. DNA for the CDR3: TGTGCCAGCGGTCCGGACTTTAGCAATCAGCCCCAGCATTTT. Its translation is CASGPDFSNQPQHF.